This T cell receptor (beta chain) came from a study of blood T cells in healthy people across ages. A sample-barcoded 5' primer and a J-beta primer mix were used in a second PCR of about 7 to 12 cycles. The authors tagged each cDNA molecule using a template-switch adaptor with 12 random nucleotides. TCRdb re-analysed the 5' RACE reads in MiXCR, keeping a single row per CDR3 protein. The sample carries over a million distinct CDR3 sequences, about 43% recorded once. V trimming: 7 bases; J trimming: 8 bases; junction bases outside the gene matches: 10. Germline V gene data show CDR1 as MDHEN and CDR2 as SYDVKM. The CDR3 loop spans 13 amino acids.

Sequencing was performed on blood. The chain combines TRBV28 with TRBJ1-2; 7 bases line up with TRBD1. This sequence was found in a woman between 18 and 30 years old in good health. This CDR3 is CASTETGLEGYTF. The CDR3, as DNA: TGTGCCAGCACCGAGACAGGGCTTGAAGGCTACACCTTC.